The present TCR beta chain was sequenced within a study of identical twins (dated by TCRdb to 2016 to 2018). Background for the entire study: To test whether fetal clonotypes persist, the study used deep sequencing on TCR alpha and beta repertoires from monozygotic twins, unrelated adults of various ages, and cord blood. To rule out contamination, the twin experiments were replicated at different times with different library preparation protocols. What the research found in general, with its limitations: The excess sharing between twins in beta out-of-frame sequences was weaker because fewer shared sequences reduced the signal-to-noise ratio. Recombination models systematically underestimated out-of-frame TCR alpha sharing in monozygotic twins but agreed with sharing between unrelated individuals. Because the same donors could not be followed over many years, the conclusions relied on cross-sectional statistical analysis. Fewer insertions were carried by abundant cord blood beta clonotypes, a similar but weaker trend appeared in young adult naive repertoires, and no such trend appeared in memory repertoires. Out-of-frame TCR alpha sequences shared between twins showed an excess of low generation-probability sequences compared with coincidental sharing between unrelated individuals. Zero-insertion analyses could be partly confounded by invariant T cells such as MAIT and iNKT, although diverse VJ usage argued against such confounding for most clonotypes.

This clonotype was recorded a few times. It lacks a known antigen. No quality values exist for individual bases; no much larger clone is one base distant. The library came from 5' RACE. Instrument used: Illumina HiSeq 2000. A universal primer binding site was introduced by template switching, and a unique molecular identifier was present in the final cDNA, enabling accurate counting of TCR cDNA molecules. Specific primers in the conserved constant-segment region were used to synthesize first-strand cDNA for the TCR alpha and beta chains. Each cDNA library was double barcoded, with a SMART-Mk sample barcode plus Illumina barcodes, to control for contamination. Two successive PCR steps introduced TruSeq adapter sequences along with Illumina sample barcodes. TCR alpha and beta cDNA libraries were sequenced on the Illumina HiSeq platform with custom primers. The authors' pipeline ran thus. Raw reads were processed with MiGEC to extract unique molecular identifiers, and MiXCR was used to determine CDR3 positions. For each individual, recombination models were inferred using an EM algorithm with the repgenHMM and IGoR tools. The analysis of shared clonotypes was done with the tcR package in R, with sharing normalized by the product of cloneset sizes. Out-of-frame nonproductive sequences were analyzed to study raw recombination free of thymic and clonal selection effects. Using fastp at Q25 and MiXCR, TCRdb reprocessed the public reads and kept productive beta chains. Rows with one shared CDR3 protein collapse into an entry with the most common genes and DNA. It is TCRdb's table, rather than the study itself, that gives the V and J calls and clone size. Recorded for this sample are under 900,000 distinct CDR3 sequences; 12% of them occurred a single time. The top ten clones comprise around 1.6% of the sample.

Every donor in the study was a healthy Caucasian. Three pairs of female monozygotic twins, all aged about 18 to 30 years, made up the twin cohort. The RNA used for TCR libraries was isolated from peripheral blood mononuclear cells. This sample also appeared in a second study, on yellow fever vaccine responses in identical twins. The other study reports the following: The authors reported that the T cell response to vaccination in identical twins appeared partly convergent and partly personalized. In identical twins, the study followed T cell clones that responded to the vaccine with precision.

The sequence derives from a woman under 30 in good health. Sequenced material: PBMCs.

The CDR3 region has the sequence CASSSAGGRVEKLFF. The bases are TGTGCCAGCAGTTCGGCAGGGGGAAGGGTTGAAAAACTGTTTTTT. The rearranged chain carries TRBV6-5 and TRBJ1-4, with 7 middle bases fitting TRBD1. The CDR3 measures 15 amino acids from cysteine to phenylalanine. Only the CDR3 portion is preserved as DNA: 45 bases, with reading frame beginning at the first base. Sequences MNHEY (CDR1) and SVGAGI (CDR2) are obtained from the germline V gene. The germline V and J ends show losses of 4 bases and 7 bases respectively, and no gene match explains 9 bases of the junction.